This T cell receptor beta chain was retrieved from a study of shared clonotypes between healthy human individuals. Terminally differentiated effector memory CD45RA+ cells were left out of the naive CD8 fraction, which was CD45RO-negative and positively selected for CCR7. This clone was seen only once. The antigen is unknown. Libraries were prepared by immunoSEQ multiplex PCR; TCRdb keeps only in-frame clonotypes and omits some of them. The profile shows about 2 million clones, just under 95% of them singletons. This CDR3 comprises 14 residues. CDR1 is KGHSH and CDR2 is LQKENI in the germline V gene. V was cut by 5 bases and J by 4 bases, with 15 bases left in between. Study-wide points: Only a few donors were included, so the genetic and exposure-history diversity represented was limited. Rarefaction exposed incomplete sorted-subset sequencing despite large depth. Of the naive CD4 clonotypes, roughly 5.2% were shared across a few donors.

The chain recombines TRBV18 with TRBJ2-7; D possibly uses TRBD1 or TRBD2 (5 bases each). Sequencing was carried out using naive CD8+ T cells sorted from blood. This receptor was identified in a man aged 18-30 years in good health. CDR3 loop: CASSSRDGAYEQYF. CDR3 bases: TGTGCCAGCTCAAGCCGGGACGGGGCTTACGAGCAGTACTTC. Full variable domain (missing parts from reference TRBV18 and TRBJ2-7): NAGVMQNPRHLVRRRGQEARLRCSPMKGHSHVYWYRQLPEEGLKFMVYLQKENIIDESGMPKERFSAEFPKEGPSILRIQQVVRGDSAAYFCASSSRDGAYEQYFGPGTRLTVT.